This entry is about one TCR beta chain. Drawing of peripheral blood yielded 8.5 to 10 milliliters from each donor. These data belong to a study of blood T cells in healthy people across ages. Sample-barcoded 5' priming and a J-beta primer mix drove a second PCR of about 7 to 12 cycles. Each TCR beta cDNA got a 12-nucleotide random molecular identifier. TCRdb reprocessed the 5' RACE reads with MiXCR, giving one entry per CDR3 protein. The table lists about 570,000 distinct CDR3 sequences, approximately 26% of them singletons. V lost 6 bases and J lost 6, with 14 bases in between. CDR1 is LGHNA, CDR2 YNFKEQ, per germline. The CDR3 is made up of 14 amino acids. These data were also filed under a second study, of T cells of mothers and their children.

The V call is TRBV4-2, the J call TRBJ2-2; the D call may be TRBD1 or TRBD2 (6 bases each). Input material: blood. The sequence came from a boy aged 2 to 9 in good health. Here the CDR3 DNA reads TGTGCCAGCAGGAGAGGGGGGCCATCCGGGGAGCTGTTTTTT. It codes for CASRRGGPSGELFF.